A single sample is the source of the 7 T cell receptor beta chains below, sequenced in a study of blood T cells in healthy people across ages. A sample-barcoded 5' primer and a J-beta primer mix were used in a second PCR of about 6 to 11 cycles. From the 5' RACE reads, TCRdb called clonotypes with MiXCR, one entry per CDR3 protein. This sample has over a million distinct CDR3 sequences, with around 25% found just once. Another study also made use of these data, one on T cells of mothers and their children.

Sequenced input: blood. The receptor set was obtained from a girl aged 2-9 years in good health.

With respect to this clonotype: One junction end does not reproduce the germline sequence, and a read error may be involved. The chain carries TRBV2 and TRBJ2-1, with a possible D match to TRBD1 (5 bases). This CDR3 contains 10 residues. Germline CDR1 reads SNHLY; CDR2 reads FYNNEI. For the CDR3, the DNA is TGTGCCAGCAGTGCACAGGACCCTTACTTC. This encodes CASSAQDPYF.

The chain recombines TRBV7-9 with TRBJ1-1; D might be TRBD1 (6 bases). Trimming removed 1 base at V and 4 bases at J, with 13 bases between. This CDR3 contains 15 residues. CDR1 SEHNR and CDR2 FQNEAQ come from the germline V gene (reference sequence). Here the CDR3 reads CASSLGRGESTEAFF. The DNA of the CDR3 is TGTGCCAGCAGCTTAGGCAGGGGAGAGTCCACTGAAGCTTTCTTT.

This chain links TRBV10-3 with TRBJ2-5; D is perhaps TRBD1 or TRBD2 (6 bases each). V lost 6 bases and J 3 bases, leaving 11 bases between the germline ends. Germline V lookup: CDR1 ENHRY, CDR2 SYGVKD. The CDR3 is 13 amino acids. DNA for the CDR3: TGTGCCATCAGCTACAGGGAGGAAGAGACCCAGTACTTC. Translation gives CAISYREEETQYF.

The rearrangement links TRBV2 to TRBJ1-1; D is uncertain. Looked up from germline, CDR1 is SNHLY and CDR2 is FYNNEI. This CDR3 is built from 14 residues. V was trimmed by 0 bases and J by 0 bases, leaving 5 bases between them. CDR3 bases: TGTGCCAGCAGTGAAGCGCCGGTGAACACTGAAGCTTTCTTT. Translation gives CASSEAPVNTEAFF.

The chain links TRBV28 to TRBJ2-7; 10 nucleotides line up with TRBD2. V trimming: 8 bases; J trimming: 5 bases; junction bases outside the gene matches: 12. The germline V gene encodes CDR1 MDHEN and CDR2 SYDVKM. This CDR3 is built from 15 residues. The CDR3 is CASDIAGGVSHEQYF. In nucleotides, the CDR3 is TGTGCCAGCGATATAGCGGGAGGAGTTTCCCACGAGCAGTACTTC. Based on the CDR3 plus reference TRBV28 and TRBJ2-7, the full variable domain is DVKVTQSSRYLVKRTGEKVFLECVQDMDHENMFWYRQDPGLGLRLIYFSYDVKMKEKGDIPEGYSVSREKKERFSLILESASTNQTSMYLCASDIAGGVSHEQYFGPGTRLTVT.

The V gene is TRBV6-6, the J gene TRBJ2-5; D gene uncertain. The assigned J gene may be wrong: the sequence end matches TRBJ2-1 better. This CDR3 is built from 14 residues. CDR1 and CDR2 from the germline V gene are MNHNY and SVGAGI (reference sequence). The CDR3 protein is CASSYSGRMDEQFF. CDR3 sequence (DNA): TGTGCCAGCAGTTACTCGGGCAGGATGGATGAGCAGTTCTTC.

This rearrangement joins TRBV19 to TRBJ2-4; TRBD1 matches at 9 bases. Germline values: CDR1 LNHDA, CDR2 SQIVND (reference sequence). The CDR3 loop spans 15 amino acids. J was trimmed by 3 bases and V by 5 bases; bases with no gene match: 5. CDR3 amino acids: CASSWDRVGKNIQYF. Here the CDR3 DNA reads TGTGCCAGTAGTTGGGACAGGGTTGGCAAAAACATTCAGTACTTC.